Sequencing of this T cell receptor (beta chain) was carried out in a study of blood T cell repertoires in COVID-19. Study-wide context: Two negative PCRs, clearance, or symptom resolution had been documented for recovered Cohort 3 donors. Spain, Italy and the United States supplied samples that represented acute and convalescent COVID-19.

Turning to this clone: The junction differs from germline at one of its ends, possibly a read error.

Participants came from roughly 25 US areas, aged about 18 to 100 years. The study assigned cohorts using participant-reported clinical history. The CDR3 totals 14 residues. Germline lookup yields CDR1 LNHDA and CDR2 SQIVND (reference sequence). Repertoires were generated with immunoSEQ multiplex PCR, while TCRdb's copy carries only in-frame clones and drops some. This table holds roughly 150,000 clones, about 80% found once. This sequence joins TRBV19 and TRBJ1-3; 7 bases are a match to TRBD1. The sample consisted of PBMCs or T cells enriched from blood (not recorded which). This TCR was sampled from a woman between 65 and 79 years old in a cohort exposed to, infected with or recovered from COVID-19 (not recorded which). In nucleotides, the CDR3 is TGTACCAGCAGGGACAGCCTCTCTGGAAACACCATATATTTT. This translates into CTSRDSLSGNTIYF. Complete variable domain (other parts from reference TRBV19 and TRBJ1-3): DGGITQSPKYLFRKEGQNVTLSCEQNLNHDAMYWYRQDPGQGLRLIYYSQIVNDFQKGDIAEGYSVSREKKESFPLTVTSAQKNPTAFYLCTSRDSLSGNTIYFGEGSWLTVV.